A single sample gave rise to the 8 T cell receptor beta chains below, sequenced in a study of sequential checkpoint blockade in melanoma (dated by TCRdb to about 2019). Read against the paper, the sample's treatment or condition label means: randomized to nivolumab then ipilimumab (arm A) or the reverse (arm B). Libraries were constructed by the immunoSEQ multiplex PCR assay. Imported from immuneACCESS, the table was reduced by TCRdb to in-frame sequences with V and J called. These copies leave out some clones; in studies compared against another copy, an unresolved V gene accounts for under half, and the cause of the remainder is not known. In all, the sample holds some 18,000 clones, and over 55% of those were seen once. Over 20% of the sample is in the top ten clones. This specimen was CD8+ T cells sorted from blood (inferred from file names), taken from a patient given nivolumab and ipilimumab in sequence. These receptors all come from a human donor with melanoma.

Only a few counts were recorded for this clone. The CDR3: CASSPAVSSYNEQFF. Here the CDR3 DNA reads TGTGCCAGCAGTCCAGCGGTGAGCTCCTACAATGAGCAGTTCTTC. The chain joins TRBV5-6 to TRBJ2-1, with a possible D match to TRBD2 (5 bases). Germline loops: CDR1 SGHDT, CDR2 YYEEEE. V was cut by 5 bases and J by 0 bases, with 12 bases left in between. CDR3 size: 15 residues.

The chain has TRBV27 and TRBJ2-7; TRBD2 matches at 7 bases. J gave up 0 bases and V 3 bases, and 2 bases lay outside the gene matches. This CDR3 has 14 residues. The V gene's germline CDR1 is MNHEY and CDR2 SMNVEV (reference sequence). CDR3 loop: CASSFGGSSYEQYF. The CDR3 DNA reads TGTGCCAGCAGTTTTGGCGGGAGCTCCTACGAGCAGTACTTC.

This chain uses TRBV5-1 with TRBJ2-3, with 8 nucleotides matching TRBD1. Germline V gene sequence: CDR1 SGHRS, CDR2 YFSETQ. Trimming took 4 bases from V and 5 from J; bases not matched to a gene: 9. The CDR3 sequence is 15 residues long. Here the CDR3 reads CASSPRGRFVDTQYF. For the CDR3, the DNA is TGCGCCAGCAGCCCCAGGGGGCGTTTTGTAGATACGCAGTATTTT.

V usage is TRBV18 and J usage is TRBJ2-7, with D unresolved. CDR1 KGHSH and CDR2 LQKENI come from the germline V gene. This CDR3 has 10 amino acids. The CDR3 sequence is CAVVRGEQYF. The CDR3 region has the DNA TGTGCGGTGGTCCGCGGCGAGCAGTACTTC.

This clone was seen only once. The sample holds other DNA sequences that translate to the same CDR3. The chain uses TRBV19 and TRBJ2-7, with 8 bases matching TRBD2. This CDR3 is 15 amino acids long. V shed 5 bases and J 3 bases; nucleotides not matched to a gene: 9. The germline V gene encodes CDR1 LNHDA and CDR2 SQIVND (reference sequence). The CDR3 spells CASSPGLAGGYEQYF. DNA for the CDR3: TGTGCCAGTAGTCCTGGACTGGCGGGAGGCTACGAGCAGTACTTC. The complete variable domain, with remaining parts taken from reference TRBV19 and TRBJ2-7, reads DGGITQSPKYLFRKEGQNVTLSCEQNLNHDAMYWYRQDPGQGLRLIYYSQIVNDFQKGDIAEGYSVSREKKESFPLTVTSAQKNPTAFYLCASSPGLAGGYEQYFGPGTRLTVT.

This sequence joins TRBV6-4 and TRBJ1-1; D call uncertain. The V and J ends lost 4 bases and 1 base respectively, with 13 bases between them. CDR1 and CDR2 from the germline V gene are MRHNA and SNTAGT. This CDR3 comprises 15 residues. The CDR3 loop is CASSVTAGGNTEAFF. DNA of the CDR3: TGTGCCAGCAGTGTGACGGCAGGAGGGAACACTGAAGCTTTCTTT.

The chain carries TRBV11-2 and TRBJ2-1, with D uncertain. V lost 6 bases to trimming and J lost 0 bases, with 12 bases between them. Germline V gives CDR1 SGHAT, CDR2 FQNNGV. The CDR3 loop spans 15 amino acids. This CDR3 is CASSLGGSSYNEQFF. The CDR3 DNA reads TGTGCCAGCAGTCTCGGCGGAAGCTCCTACAATGAGCAGTTCTTC.

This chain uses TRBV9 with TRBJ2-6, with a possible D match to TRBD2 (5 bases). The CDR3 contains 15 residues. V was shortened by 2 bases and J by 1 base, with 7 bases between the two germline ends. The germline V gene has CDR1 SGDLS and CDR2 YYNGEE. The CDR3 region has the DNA TGTGCCAGCAGCGTCGAGGGATCTGGGGCCAACGTCCTGACTTTC. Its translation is CASSVEGSGANVLTF.